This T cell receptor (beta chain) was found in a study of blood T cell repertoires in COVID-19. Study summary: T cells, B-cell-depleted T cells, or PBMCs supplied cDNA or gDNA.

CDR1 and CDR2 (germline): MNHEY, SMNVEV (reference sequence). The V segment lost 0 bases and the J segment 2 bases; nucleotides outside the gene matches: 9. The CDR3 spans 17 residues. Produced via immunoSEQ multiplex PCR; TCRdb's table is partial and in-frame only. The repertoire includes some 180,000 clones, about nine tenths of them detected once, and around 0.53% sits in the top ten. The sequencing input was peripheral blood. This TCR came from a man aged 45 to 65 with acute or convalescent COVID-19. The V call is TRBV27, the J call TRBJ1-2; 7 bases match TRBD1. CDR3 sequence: CASSLSPPDRSNYGYTF. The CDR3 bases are TGTGCCAGCAGTTTATCCCCCCCGGACAGGTCAAACTATGGCTACACCTTC.